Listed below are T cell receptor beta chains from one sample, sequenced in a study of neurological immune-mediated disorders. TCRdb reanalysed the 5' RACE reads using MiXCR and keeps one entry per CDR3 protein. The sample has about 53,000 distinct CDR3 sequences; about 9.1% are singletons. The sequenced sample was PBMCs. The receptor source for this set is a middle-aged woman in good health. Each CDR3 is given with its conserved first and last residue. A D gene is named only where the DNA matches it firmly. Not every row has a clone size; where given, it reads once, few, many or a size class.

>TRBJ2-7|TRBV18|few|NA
TGTGCCAGCTCACCTACCCTCCATAGCGGTACCCCCTACGAGCAGTACTTC
CASSPTLHSGTPYEQYF
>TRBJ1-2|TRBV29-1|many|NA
TGCAGCGTTGTCGGCGGCGCTAACTATGGCTACACCTTC
CSVVGGANYGYTF
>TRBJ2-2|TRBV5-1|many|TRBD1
TGCGCCAGCAGCTTGGCAGGGGGCGTTTCCGGGGAGCTGTTTTTT
CASSLAGGVSGELFF
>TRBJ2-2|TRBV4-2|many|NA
TGCGCCAGCAGCCAAGATCGCCTCACCGGGGAGCTGTTTTTT
CASSQDRLTGELFF
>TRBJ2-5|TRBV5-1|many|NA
TGCGCCAGCAGCTTCCGGGACGGCCAAGAGACCCAGTACTTC
CASSFRDGQETQYF
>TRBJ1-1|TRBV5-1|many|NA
TGCGCCAGCAGCCAAGCTGTGAGGGGTACTGAAGCTTTCTTT
CASSQAVRGTEAFF
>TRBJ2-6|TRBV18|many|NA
TGTGCCAGCTTCCCCGGGACACGGTACTCTGGGGCCAACGTCCTGACTTTC
CASFPGTRYSGANVLTF
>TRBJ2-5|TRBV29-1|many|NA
TGCAGCGTTGGGCCCGGAGAGACCCAGTACTTC
CSVGPGETQYF
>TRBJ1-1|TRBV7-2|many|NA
TGTGCCAGCAGTCAGTCGGGTCGGGGGCTGGACACTGAAGCTTTCTTT
CASSQSGRGLDTEAFF
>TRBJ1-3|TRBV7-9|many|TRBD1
TGTGCCAGCAGTTTATGGACGGGACAGAAATACTCTGGAAACACCATATATTTT
CASSLWTGQKYSGNTIYF
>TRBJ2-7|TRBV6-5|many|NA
TGTGCCAGCAGACGATCCTACGAGCAGTACTTC
CASRRSYEQYF
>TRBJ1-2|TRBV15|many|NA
TGTGCCACCAGCAGAGATCGGGCTGGCTACACCTTC
CATSRDRAGYTF
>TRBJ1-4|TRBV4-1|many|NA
TGCGCCAGCAGCCGAGGGGACTCTCCACTGAATGAAAAACTGTTTTTT
CASSRGDSPLNEKLFF
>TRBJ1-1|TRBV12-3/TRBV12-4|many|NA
TGTGCCAGCAGTTGGGGGGACACTGAAGCTTTCTTT
CASSWGDTEAFF
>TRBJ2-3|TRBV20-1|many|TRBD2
TGCAGTGCCCCCTCGAAAGGAGGCGGGAGGGGTGCAGATACGCAGTATTTT
CSAPSKGGGRGADTQYF
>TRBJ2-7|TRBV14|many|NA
TGTGCCAGCAGCCAAGATTGGGCAGCCTTGGGGGAGCAGTACTTC
CASSQDWAALGEQYF
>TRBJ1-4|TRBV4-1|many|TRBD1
TGCGCCAGCAGCCTCCAATTTAGGGGACAGGGGCTTTTTAGTTATGAAAAACTGTTTTTT
CASSLQFRGQGLFSYEKLFF
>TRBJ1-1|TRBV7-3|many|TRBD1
TGTGCCAGCACCCCCCTACAGGGGGCAAGCACTGAAGCTTTCTTT
CASTPLQGASTEAFF
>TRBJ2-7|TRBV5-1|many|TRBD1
TGCGCCAGCGGCCAAGGACAGGGGGTTGAGCAGTACTTC
CASGQGQGVEQYF
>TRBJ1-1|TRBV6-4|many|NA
TGTGCCAGCAGACAGCGGGGGCTGGACACTGAAGCTTTCTTT
CASRQRGLDTEAFF
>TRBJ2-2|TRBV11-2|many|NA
TGTGCCAGCAGTCCAGGGGGGGCACGTACCGGGGAGCTGTTTTTT
CASSPGGARTGELFF
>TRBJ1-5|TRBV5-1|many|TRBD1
TGCGCCAGCAGCCCCGGGACAGGGGCCCTCAATCAGCCCCAGCATTTT
CASSPGTGALNQPQHF
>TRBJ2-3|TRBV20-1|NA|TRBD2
TGCAGTGGAAGCGGGAGGGCCTGGAGCACAGATACGCAGTATTTT
CSGSGRAWSTDTQYF
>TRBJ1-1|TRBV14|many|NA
TGTGCCAGCAGGCAGAAACAGAGAGCCGACACTGAAGCTTTCTTT
CASRQKQRADTEAFF
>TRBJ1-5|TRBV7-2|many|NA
TGTGCCAGTGCGCCAGTTAGCAATCAGCCCCAGCATTTT
CASAPVSNQPQHF
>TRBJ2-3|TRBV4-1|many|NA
TGCGCCAGCAGCCAAGACCCGTACTCTAGCACAGATACGCAGTATTTT
CASSQDPYSSTDTQYF